The sample holds one count of the clone carrying this TCR beta chain. The source of the sample is a study of blood T cell repertoires in COVID-19. Looking at the study overall: Samples came from the United States, Italy and Spain, spanning acute and convalescent COVID-19.

Original handling: Estimation of nucleated cell counts was performed using reference gene primer amplification. The method was immunoSEQ multiplex PCR; TCRdb's version includes in-frame clones alone and lacks a portion of them. Clone size and the V and J calls come from that table; the DNA yielded D and trimming. Of under 55,000 clones in the sample, 85% to 90% are singletons; the top ten hold approximately 27%. J gave up 4 bases and V 6 bases, and 8 bases lay outside the gene matches. This CDR3 region has 16 residues. Looked up from germline, CDR1 is LNHDA and CDR2 is SQIVND (reference sequence). This TCR was recovered from a human donor in a cohort sampled during active COVID-19. Sequences were obtained from peripheral blood. The chain uses TRBV19 and TRBJ2-5, with 13 bases aligning to TRBD2. The CDR3 is CASRSTSGGSPETQYF. DNA for the CDR3: TGTGCCAGTAGGTCGACTAGCGGGGGGTCCCCAGAGACCCAGTACTTC.